The TCR beta chain described here comes from a study of blood T cell repertoires in COVID-19. Study context: Some COVID-19 samples were acute and others convalescent; all came from the United States, Italy and Spain. T cells, B-cell-depleted T cells, or PBMCs provided the cDNA or gDNA that served as material.

V was cut by 3 bases and J by 0 bases, with 9 bases left in between. The germline gives CDR1 ENHRY, CDR2 SYGVKD. The CDR3 sequence is 14 residues long. Regarding this clone: Additional DNA sequences in this sample encode the identical CDR3.

Source study methods: Scientists estimated how many nucleated cells there were by amplifying reference gene primers. Assay: immunoSEQ multiplex PCR; the TCRdb copy retains only in-frame clones and omits some. That table gives V, J and clone size, and the DNA gave D and trimming. The profile shows 130,000 to 150,000 clones, roughly 90% of them singletons. The sequenced material came from peripheral blood. This chain links TRBV10-3 with TRBJ2-7; D may be TRBD1 (6 bases). This sequence was found in a man aged 50 or older with active or convalescent COVID-19. CDR3 in DNA: TGTGCCATCAGTGAAGGGGGAAGCTCCTACGAGCAGTACTTC. Translating it yields CAISEGGSSYEQYF.